Shown below are 25 T cell receptor beta chains from a single sample sequenced in a study of blood T cell repertoires in COVID-19. Only in-frame clones appear in the TCRdb table, and some are missing; sequencing was by immunoSEQ multiplex PCR. Among 70,000 or so clones listed, 90% were seen once. Material: peripheral blood. The source is a human donor in a cohort sampled during active COVID-19.

The chain employs TRBV6-5 and TRBJ2-7; no firm D call. The CDR3 spans 14 residues. The germline V gene encodes CDR1 MNHEY and CDR2 SVGAGI. The V gene lost 0 bases and the J gene lost 5 bases, with 11 bases spanning the gap. CDR3 sequence: CASSYSMQYDEQYF. CDR3 sequence (DNA): TGTGCCAGCAGTTACTCGATGCAGTATGACGAGCAGTACTTC.

This chain joins TRBV19 and TRBJ1-1, with D uncertain. CDR3 size: 14 residues. The ends were cut back, 1 base at V and 0 bases at J, with 6 bases in the middle. The germline V gene encodes CDR1 LNHDA and CDR2 SQIVND (reference sequence). The CDR3 DNA is TGTGCCAGTAGTATAGGCAGATTGAACACTGAAGCTTTCTTT. Translation: CASSIGRLNTEAFF.

Here the CDR3 reads CASSHRTSGIGNEQYF. The CDR3 nucleotides read TGTGCCAGCAGCCATCGGACTAGCGGGATCGGAAACGAGCAGTACTTC. The chain employs TRBV2 and TRBJ2-7; 12 bases map to TRBD2. The CDR3 loop spans 16 amino acids. The germline CDR1 and CDR2 sequences are SNHLY and FYNNEI. With V trimmed by 6 bases and J by 5 bases, 11 bases remained unmatched.

The chain links TRBV27 to TRBJ2-3; D is perhaps TRBD2 (6 bases). Trimming stripped 3 bases from V and 1 base from J, with 14 bases between. Looked up from germline, CDR1 is MNHEY and CDR2 is SMNVEV (reference sequence). The CDR3 covers 16 residues. The CDR3 DNA sequence: TGTGCCAGCAGTTTGTCGGGAGTGATGGGCACAGATACGCAGTATTTT. Residues: CASSLSGVMGTDTQYF.

The V gene is TRBV7-3, the J gene TRBJ2-2, with 13 nucleotides matching TRBD2. From germline, CDR1 is SGHTA and CDR2 FQGTGA. This CDR3 spans 18 amino acids. V shed 5 bases and J 6 bases; nucleotides not matched to a gene: 12. The CDR3 coding sequence is TGTGCCAGCAGCCCCACCGGGACTAGCGGGATAGTAGCCGGGGAGCTGTTTTTT. It specifies CASSPTGTSGIVAGELFF.

This clone was seen once. CDR3 sequence (DNA): TGTGCCAGCACCCCAGGGGCCCACGAGCAGTACTTC. Its protein product is CASTPGAHEQYF. J is TRBJ2-7 and V is TRBV28; tentative D call: TRBD1 (6 bases). Germline V gives CDR1 MDHEN, CDR2 SYDVKM. The V gene lost 7 bases and the J gene lost 5 bases, with 12 bases spanning the gap. The CDR3 has 12 residues.

The CDR3 protein is CASSYGSSDTQYF. CDR3 nucleotides: TGTGCCAGCTCATACGGGAGTTCAGATACGCAGTATTTT. This sequence joins TRBV6-4 and TRBJ2-3; maybe TRBD2 (6 bases). V lost 8 bases and J 4 bases, leaving 13 bases between the germline ends. The germline V gene has CDR1 MRHNA and CDR2 SNTAGT. This CDR3 contains 13 residues.

The V and J genes are TRBV6-5 and TRBJ2-7; 9 nucleotides line up with TRBD2. Germline trimming cut 4 bases from V and 0 bases from J; bases unmatched to any gene: 7. The germline gives CDR1 MNHEY, CDR2 SVGAGI. The CDR3 loop spans 16 amino acids. The DNA of the CDR3 is TGTGCCAGCAGTTGCACTAGCGGGTGCGTCTCCTACGAGCAGTACTTC. Protein: CASSCTSGCVSYEQYF.

V is TRBV24-1 and J is TRBJ2-1; 16 bases map to TRBD2. CDR3 length equals 17 residues. Germline CDR1 is KGHDR and CDR2 is SFDVKD. Losses at the gene ends were 5 bases for V and 9 bases for J; bases not matched to a gene: 9. The CDR3 nucleotides are TGTGCCACCAGTGGACAGGGGACTAGCGGGAGGGTGAGTGAGCAGTTCTTC. Translation: CATSGQGTSGRVSEQFF.

CDR3 loop: CASSPPGQFISGANVLTF. CDR3 in DNA: TGTGCCAGCAGCCCACCGGGACAGTTTATCTCTGGGGCCAACGTCCTGACTTTC. The chain is built from TRBV5-4 and TRBJ2-6; 7 bases match TRBD1. CDR1 is SGHNT, CDR2 YYREEE, per germline (reference sequence). Trimming removed 4 bases from V and 0 bases from J; junction bases left unmatched: 10. The CDR3 consists of 18 residues. Full variable domain (outside the CDR3, taken from reference TRBV5-4 and TRBJ2-6): ETGVTQSPTHLIKTRGQQVTLRCSSQSGHNTVSWYQQALGQGPQFIFQYYREEENGRGNFPPRFSGLQFPNYSSELNVNALELDDSALYLCASSPPGQFISGANVLTFGAGSRLTVL.

This clone occurred once. The V call is TRBV7-6, the J call TRBJ2-7, with D tentatively TRBD2 (5 bases). Trimming pared 6 bases from V and 1 base from J, leaving 19 bases between. The CDR3 contains 16 residues. CDR1 and CDR2 from the germline V gene are SGHVS and FNYEAQ. CDR3: CASRLLGRPKSYEQYF. The CDR3 nucleotides are TGTGCCAGCAGACTACTAGGACGCCCAAAGTCCTACGAGCAGTACTTC.

The gene calls are TRBV7-3 and TRBJ2-1; TRBD2 agrees at 10 bases. V shed 5 bases and J 8 bases; nucleotides not matched to a gene: 6. The CDR3 has 14 amino acids. The germline CDR1 and CDR2 sequences are SGHTA and FQGTGA. The CDR3 nucleotides read TGTGCCAGCAGCCCGCGACTAGCGGGCCATGAGCAGTTCTTC. Amino acids: CASSPRLAGHEQFF.

V is TRBV6-2 or TRBV6-3 and J is TRBJ1-1, with D possibly TRBD1 on 6 matching bases. The CDR3 loop spans 15 amino acids. V lost 0 bases and J 2 bases, leaving 10 bases between the germline ends. CDR1 is MNHEY and CDR2 is SVGEGT in the germline V gene. The CDR3 DNA reads as TGTGCCAGCAGTTACTCCGACAGGACTAACACTGAAGCTTTCTTT. Encoded protein: CASSYSDRTNTEAFF.

This chain uses TRBV9 with TRBJ2-3, with D perhaps matching TRBD2 (6 bases). The CDR3 runs to 18 residues. Germline values: CDR1 SGDLS, CDR2 YYNGEE. V shed 5 bases and J shed 2 bases, with 24 bases lying between them. The CDR3 sequence: CASRPEEWAGTFTDTQYF. The CDR3 DNA sequence: TGTGCCAGCAGACCCGAAGAATGGGCGGGGACTTTCACAGATACGCAGTATTTT.

The J gene is TRBJ2-7, the V gene TRBV7-2; 10 bases are a match to TRBD2. There are 15 residues in the CDR3. Per germline, CDR1 SGHTA and CDR2 FQGNSA. The ends lost 4 bases at V and 3 bases at J; junction bases unmatched: 6. The CDR3 sequence: CASSSSSGSGYEQYF. In DNA form, the CDR3 reads TGTGCCAGCAGCTCCTCTAGCGGGAGTGGCTACGAGCAGTACTTC.

The chain combines TRBV7-2 with TRBJ2-1; 8 nucleotides align to TRBD1. CDR1 and CDR2 from the germline V gene are SGHTA and FQGNSA. This CDR3 contains 14 residues. Trimming at V came to 3 bases and at J to 9 bases, leaving 7 bases not matched to a gene. The CDR3: CASSFEGQGTEQFF. The CDR3 region has the DNA TGTGCCAGCAGCTTCGAAGGACAGGGTACTGAGCAGTTCTTC.

The chain is built from TRBV24-1 and TRBJ2-3; 10 bases are a match to TRBD1. Trimming cost V 4 bases and J 5 bases; bases outside gene matches: 11. The CDR3 has 17 residues. The germline CDR1 and CDR2 sequences are KGHDR and SFDVKD. The CDR3 reads CATSEWLTGTGEDTQYF. In DNA, the CDR3 is TGTGCCACCAGTGAGTGGCTCACCGGGACAGGGGAAGATACGCAGTATTTT.

The chain is built from TRBV5-1 and TRBJ2-2, with D possibly matching TRBD1 (5 bases). Germline CDR1 is SGHRS and CDR2 is YFSETQ. This CDR3 region has 15 residues. V gave up 4 bases and J gave up 1 base, with 11 bases separating them. CDR3 sequence reads: CASSIGHQNTGELFF. For the CDR3, the DNA is TGCGCCAGCAGCATTGGACACCAGAACACCGGGGAGCTGTTTTTT. The full variable domain, in which reference TRBV5-1 and TRBJ2-2 provide the parts outside the CDR3, is KAGVTQTPRYLIKTRGQQVTLSCSPISGHRSVSWYQQTPGQGLQFLFEYFSETQRNKGNFPGRFSGRQFSNSRSEMNVSTLELGDSALYLCASSIGHQNTGELFFGEGSRLTVL.

The rearrangement joins TRBV6-2 or TRBV6-3 to TRBJ2-1; 14 bases are shared with TRBD2. The germline V gene has CDR1 MNHEY and CDR2 SVGEGT. The CDR3 extends over 13 amino acids. J gave up 15 bases and V 4 bases, and 5 bases lay outside the gene matches. In DNA, the CDR3 is TGTGCCAGCAGTTTGGGACTAGCGGGAGAGTCGTTCTTC. It yields the protein CASSLGLAGESFF.

The rearrangement links TRBV9 to TRBJ2-3, with TRBD2 matching over 11 bases. CDR1 is SGDLS, CDR2 YYNGEE, per germline. V shed 4 bases and J 4 bases; nucleotides not matched to a gene: 8. The CDR3 runs to 16 residues. The CDR3 bases are TGTGCCAGCAGCCCCACGCCGGGACTAGCGGCAGATACGCAGTATTTT. Amino acids: CASSPTPGLAADTQYF.

CDR3 in amino acids: CASSPRGGSYEQYF. The CDR3 DNA sequence: TGTGCCAGCAGCCCCCGAGGGGGCTCCTACGAGCAGTACTTC. The chain recombines TRBV5-4 with TRBJ2-7; tentatively, D is TRBD1 (6 bases). In germline, CDR1 is SGHNT, CDR2 YYREEE (reference sequence). This CDR3 comprises 14 residues. V lost 4 bases to trimming and J lost 0 bases, with 11 bases between them. Filled out from reference TRBV5-4 and TRBJ2-7, the complete variable domain reads ETGVTQSPTHLIKTRGQQVTLRCSSQSGHNTVSWYQQALGQGPQFIFQYYREEENGRGNFPPRFSGLQFPNYSSELNVNALELDDSALYLCASSPRGGSYEQYFGPGTRLTVT.

The chain joins TRBV3-1 (or the pseudogene TRBV3-2) to TRBJ2-1; TRBD2 matches 7 bases. Germline CDR1 LGHDT, CDR2 YNNKEL (reference sequence). The ends lost 1 base at V and 0 bases at J; junction bases unmatched: 3. The CDR3 length is 16 residues. The CDR3 nucleotides read TGTGCCAGCAGCCAAGGGGGACTAATCTCCTACAATGAGCAGTTCTTC. This sequence encodes CASSQGGLISYNEQFF.

This clone was observed a single time. This chain links TRBV10-3 with TRBJ2-2, with TRBD2 identical over 10 bases. The CDR3 is 18 amino acids. Germline loops: CDR1 ENHRY, CDR2 SYGVKD. V shed 2 bases and J 6 bases; nucleotides not matched to a gene: 12. CDR3 sequence reads: CAISETYLAGDLAGELFF. The CDR3 DNA sequence: TGTGCCATCAGTGAGACTTACCTAGCGGGAGATTTAGCCGGGGAGCTGTTTTTT.

The genes are TRBV2 and TRBJ2-2; D is unclear. The germline CDR1 and CDR2 sequences are SNHLY and FYNNEI. CDR3 length equals 16 residues. Deletions cut 3 bases from V and 4 bases from J, with 15 bases between. The CDR3 loop reads CASSDSGGGTTGELFF. The CDR3 DNA reads TGTGCCAGCAGTGATTCGGGTGGCGGTACCACCGGGGAGCTGTTTTTT.

A word on this clone: One end of the junction fails to match germline, which may point to a read error. This rearrangement joins TRBV30 to TRBJ2-3, with 8 bases that match TRBD2. Germline values: CDR1 GTSNPN, CDR2 SVGIG (reference sequence). The CDR3 length is 10 residues. CDR3 in DNA: TGTGCCTGGGGAGCGGGAGTTACGCATTTT. Translation gives CAWGAGVTHF.